This TCR beta chain is from a study of T cells in Graves' hyperthyroidism and ophthalmopathy. At the level of the study: Peripheral blood was drawn at first diagnosis, prior to all treatment.

Overall study findings and caveats: Most thyroid clonotypes that were expanded above 0.001 also turned up in blood. From stable hyperthyroidism, ophthalmopathy was separated by a 13 V-J model.

RNA transcripts gave rise to amplified TCR beta CDR3 regions. A first-round RT-PCR of the TCR CDR3 used the HTBI primer set. From the multiplex PCR reads, TCRdb called clonotypes with MiXCR, one entry per CDR3 protein. The table records 300,000 to 450,000 distinct CDR3 sequences, over 15% of them present only once. Fresh peripheral blood, roughly 10 ml of it, supplied the PBMCs. The table lists this clonotype with a few counts. The antigen remains undetermined. The specimen sequenced was blood. This sequence was found in a middle-aged woman with Graves' ophthalmopathy.

The CDR3 here is CASSPRRGHYEQYF. CDR3 in DNA: TGTGCCAGCAGCCCCCGGCGCGGCCACTACGAGCAGTACTTC. This chain joins TRBV7-8 and TRBJ2-7; D gene ambiguous. Germline CDR1 and CDR2: SGHVS and FQNEAQ. The CDR3 spans 14 residues. V lost 5 bases and J 3 bases, leaving 14 bases between the germline ends.